A selection of T cell receptor beta chains follows, all from one sample in a study of cytomegalovirus exposure and HLA in healthy donors. Method: immunoSEQ multiplex PCR; TCRdb's copy keeps in-frame clones and lacks some. The sample carries 200,000 to 300,000 clones, roughly 88% recorded once. The sequencing sample was made of PBMCs. Receptors originate from a woman in her twenties or thirties in good health and CMV-seronegative. Each CDR3 is given with its conserved first and last residue. The D gene is left open where the match is weak.

j_call: TRBJ1-1; v_call: TRBV14; d_call: NA; cdr3_nt: TGTGCCAGCACCCCGCGGATAGGTAACACTGAAGCTTTCTTT; cdr3_aa: CASTPRIGNTEAFF
j_call: TRBJ2-7; v_call: TRBV7-3; d_call: NA; cdr3_nt: TGTGCCAGCAGCTTAAGTACGGAGTACGAGCAGTACTTC; cdr3_aa: CASSLSTEYEQYF
j_call: TRBJ2-1; v_call: TRBV5-1; d_call: TRBD2; cdr3_nt: TGCGCCAGCAGCTTACTAGCGGTAGGGAACAATGAGCAGTTCTTC; cdr3_aa: CASSLLAVGNNEQFF
j_call: TRBJ2-7; v_call: TRBV20-1; d_call: NA; cdr3_nt: TGCAGTGCTAGAATGAGCTCCGAGCAGTACTTC; cdr3_aa: CSARMSSEQYF
j_call: TRBJ2-1; v_call: TRBV28; d_call: NA; cdr3_nt: TGTGCCAGCAGTACCTCGCGGGTATCCTACAATGAGCAGTTCTTC; cdr3_aa: CASSTSRVSYNEQFF
j_call: TRBJ2-7; v_call: TRBV9; d_call: TRBD1; cdr3_nt: TGTGCCAGCAGCGACGAGGGGGCACCCAACGAGCAGTACTTC; cdr3_aa: CASSDEGAPNEQYF
j_call: TRBJ2-7; v_call: TRBV28; d_call: NA; cdr3_nt: TGTGCCAGCAGCCCTCCCCACACGGACGAGCAGTACTTC; cdr3_aa: CASSPPHTDEQYF
j_call: TRBJ2-3; v_call: TRBV10-3; d_call: TRBD2; cdr3_nt: TGTGCCTCATCTTCCCGGGAGGGCACAGATACGCAGTATTTT; cdr3_aa: CASSSREGTDTQYF
j_call: TRBJ2-7; v_call: TRBV29-1; d_call: NA; cdr3_nt: TGCAGCGGTGCTACCCAGACCTACGAGCAGTACTTC; cdr3_aa: CSGATQTYEQYF
j_call: TRBJ2-1; v_call: TRBV5-4; d_call: TRBD2; cdr3_nt: TGTGCCAGCAGCTTGGTCGCTAGCGGGTACAATGAGCAGTTCTTC; cdr3_aa: CASSLVASGYNEQFF
j_call: TRBJ2-1; v_call: TRBV15; d_call: TRBD1; cdr3_nt: TGTGCCACCAGCAGAGATATTATCTCGGCAGGGGGTTTTGGTGAGCAGTTCTTC; cdr3_aa: CATSRDIISAGGFGEQFF
j_call: TRBJ2-7; v_call: TRBV6-5; d_call: TRBD2; cdr3_nt: TGTGCCAGCAGTTACCTCGTGGGGGAGGGCGAGCAGTACTTC; cdr3_aa: CASSYLVGEGEQYF
j_call: TRBJ2-1; v_call: TRBV4-2; d_call: TRBD2; cdr3_nt: TGTGCCAGCAGCCAAAGAGGACTAGCGGGAGAGCACAATGAGCAGTTCTTC; cdr3_aa: CASSQRGLAGEHNEQFF
j_call: TRBJ2-1; v_call: TRBV15; d_call: TRBD2; cdr3_nt: TGTGCCACCAGCAGAGATTTGGTTAGCGGGAGGGGCGACAATGAGCAGTTCTTC; cdr3_aa: CATSRDLVSGRGDNEQFF
j_call: TRBJ2-1; v_call: TRBV18; d_call: NA; cdr3_nt: TGTGCCAGCTCACCTTCGCAGGGTGCCTACAATGAGCAGTTCTTC; cdr3_aa: CASSPSQGAYNEQFF
j_call: TRBJ2-3; v_call: TRBV18; d_call: NA; cdr3_nt: TGTGCCAGCTCAGGGGGCTTTAGCACAGATACGCAGTATTTT; cdr3_aa: CASSGGFSTDTQYF
j_call: TRBJ1-5; v_call: TRBV6-5; d_call: TRBD1; cdr3_nt: TGTGCCAGCAGTCAACAGGGGGCAGGGGCGCCCCAGCATTTT; cdr3_aa: CASSQQGAGAPQHF
j_call: TRBJ2-5; v_call: TRBV18; d_call: NA; cdr3_nt: TGTGCCAGCTCACCACCGGTCGGTTCAGGGAAAGAGACCCAGTACTTC; cdr3_aa: CASSPPVGSGKETQYF